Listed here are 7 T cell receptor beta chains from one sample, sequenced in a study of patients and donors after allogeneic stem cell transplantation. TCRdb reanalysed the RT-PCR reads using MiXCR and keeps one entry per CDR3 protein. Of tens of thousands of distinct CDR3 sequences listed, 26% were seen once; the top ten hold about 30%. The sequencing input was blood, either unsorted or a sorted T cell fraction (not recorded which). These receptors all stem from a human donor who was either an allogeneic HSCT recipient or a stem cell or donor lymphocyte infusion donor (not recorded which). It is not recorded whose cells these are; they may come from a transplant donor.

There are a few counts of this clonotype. The CDR3: CASSQAWGSETQYF. The CDR3 DNA sequence: TGTGCCAGCAGCCAAGCGTGGGGGAGTGAGACCCAGTACTTC. The V gene is TRBV3-1, the J gene TRBJ2-5; tentatively, D is TRBD1 or TRBD2 (5 bases each). Looked up from germline, CDR1 is LGHDT and CDR2 is YNNKEL (reference sequence). V lost 1 base and J lost 5, with 11 bases in between. CDR3 length equals 14 residues.

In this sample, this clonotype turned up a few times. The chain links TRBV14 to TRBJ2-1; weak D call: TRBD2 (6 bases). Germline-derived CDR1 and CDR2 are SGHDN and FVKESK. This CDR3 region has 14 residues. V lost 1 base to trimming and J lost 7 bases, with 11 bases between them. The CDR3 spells CASSQVAGNNEQFF. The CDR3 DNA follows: TGTGCCAGCAGCCAAGTTGCGGGAAATAATGAGCAGTTCTTC. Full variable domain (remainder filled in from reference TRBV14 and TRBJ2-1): EAGVTQFPSHSVIEKGQTVTLRCDPISGHDNLYWYRRVMGKEIKFLLHFVKESKQDESGMPNNRFLAERTGGTYSTLKVQPAELEDSGVYFCASSQVAGNNEQFFGPGTRLTVL.

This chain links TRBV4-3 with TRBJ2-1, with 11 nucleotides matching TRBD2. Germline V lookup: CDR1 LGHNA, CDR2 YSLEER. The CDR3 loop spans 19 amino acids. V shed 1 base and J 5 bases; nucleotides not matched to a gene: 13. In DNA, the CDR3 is TGCGCCAGCAGCCAAGTAGCCGGTCCGGGACTAGCGGTAAACAATGAGCAGTTCTTC. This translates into CASSQVAGPGLAVNNEQFF.

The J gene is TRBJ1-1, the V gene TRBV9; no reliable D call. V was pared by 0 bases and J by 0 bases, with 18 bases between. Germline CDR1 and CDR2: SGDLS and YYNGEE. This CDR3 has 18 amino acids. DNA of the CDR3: TGTGCCAGCAGCGTAGGTAAGGGAGCCGACCCCTTGAACACTGAAGCTTTCTTT. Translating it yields CASSVGKGADPLNTEAFF.

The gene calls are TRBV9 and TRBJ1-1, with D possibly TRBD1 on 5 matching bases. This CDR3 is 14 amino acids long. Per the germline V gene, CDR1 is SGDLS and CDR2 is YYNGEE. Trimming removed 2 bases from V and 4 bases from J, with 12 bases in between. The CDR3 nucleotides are TGTGCCAGCAGCGTCCATGGGGGTGCCACTGAAGCTTTCTTT. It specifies CASSVHGGATEAFF.

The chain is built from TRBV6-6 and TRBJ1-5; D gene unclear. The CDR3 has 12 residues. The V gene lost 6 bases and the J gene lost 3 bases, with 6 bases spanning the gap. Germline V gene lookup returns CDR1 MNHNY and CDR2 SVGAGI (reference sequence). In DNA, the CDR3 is TGTGCCAGCAGGACCCTCAATCAGCCCCAGCATTTT. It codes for CASRTLNQPQHF.

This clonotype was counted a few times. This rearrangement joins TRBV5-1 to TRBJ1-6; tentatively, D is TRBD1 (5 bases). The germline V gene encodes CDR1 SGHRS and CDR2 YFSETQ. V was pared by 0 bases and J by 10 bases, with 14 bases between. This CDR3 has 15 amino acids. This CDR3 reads CASSLDLGWDSPLHF. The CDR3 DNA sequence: TGCGCCAGCAGCTTGGATCTAGGGTGGGACTCACCCCTCCACTTT. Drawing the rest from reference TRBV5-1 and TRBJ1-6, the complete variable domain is KAGVTQTPRYLIKTRGQQVTLSCSPISGHRSVSWYQQTPGQGLQFLFEYFSETQRNKGNFPGRFSGRQFSNSRSEMNVSTLELGDSALYLCASSLDLGWDSPLHFGNGTRLTVT.